The next 4 T cell receptor beta chains were all read from a single sample in a study of blood T cell repertoires in COVID-19. Only in-frame clones appear in the TCRdb table, and some are missing; sequencing was by immunoSEQ multiplex PCR. In the table there are 90,000 to 150,000 clones, roughly 85% of which are singletons. The specimen sequenced was peripheral blood. The receptors shown here come from an elderly man with acute or convalescent COVID-19.

The chain is built from TRBV3-1 (or the pseudogene TRBV3-2) and TRBJ1-1, with D maybe TRBD1 (5 bases). Per germline, CDR1 LGHDT and CDR2 YNNKEL (reference sequence). Trimming cost V 3 bases and J 2 bases, with 19 bases left between them. The CDR3 covers 17 residues. The CDR3 spells CASSHGREGLINTEAFF. CDR3 bases: TGTGCCAGCAGCCACGGGAGAGAGGGACTCATTAACACTGAAGCTTTCTTT.

The chain uses TRBV7-2 and TRBJ2-1; 10 bases are shared with TRBD1. Germline V gene sequence: CDR1 SGHTA, CDR2 FQGNSA. The CDR3 extends over 16 amino acids. J gave up 0 bases and V 6 bases, and 5 bases lay outside the gene matches. CDR3 sequence: CASRPRDRGSYNEQFF. DNA of the CDR3: TGTGCCAGCAGACCCCGGGACAGGGGCTCCTACAATGAGCAGTTCTTC.

For this clone: Sequence at one end of the junction differs from germline and may be a read error. This rearrangement joins TRBV12-3 or TRBV12-4 to TRBJ1-2; perhaps TRBD1 as D (5 bases). This CDR3 is 11 amino acids long. Here the CDR3 reads CASSARARTYF. CDR3 bases: TGTGCCAGCAGTGCCAGGGCAAGGACCTACTTC.

The chain is built from TRBV3-1 (or the pseudogene TRBV3-2) and TRBJ2-5, with D hard to call. Trimming took 1 base from V and 9 from J, leaving 12 bases between them. The CDR3 has 13 residues. CDR1 and CDR2 (germline): LGHDT, YNNKEL (reference sequence). This chain's CDR3 is CASSQGLWSAQYF. Here the CDR3 DNA reads TGTGCCAGCAGCCAAGGCCTTTGGTCAGCCCAGTACTTC.